This TCR beta chain was found in a study of tumor-infiltrating lymphocytes in primary liver carcinoma. Study background: Read depth, roughly 3.5 to 8 million productive TCRbeta reads, did not differ significantly between tissues. Study-level findings and limits: Only about 7.5-24% of top clones were detected in all five tumor regions. In tumor-adjacent and tumor-blood pairs, overlap was lower than in tumor region pairs.

DNA and RNA were both co-extracted from about 19-30 mg of bulk tissue that had not been sorted. There were only treatment-naive patients, all with chronic HBV infection. Total RNA (around 500 ng) served as template for TCR beta cDNA synthesis primed by a constant-region primer. The TCR beta library was amplified through three nested multiplex PCR rounds in a modified ARM-PCR procedure. A single record per CDR3 protein comes from TCRdb applying MiXCR to the multiplex PCR reads. The profile covers tens of thousands of distinct CDR3 sequences, with around 70% appearing a single time and over 25% taken by the ten largest. This clonotype was observed a single time. Its antigen is undetermined. The TCR originated in a woman aged 25 to 39 with primary liver carcinoma and hepatitis B virus infection. Sequencing was performed on liver tumor tissue from sampling region 3. The sample's subset: tumor region T3, left-lateral pole.

CDR3 amino acids: CASSGWCCNQPQHF. The CDR3 coding sequence is TGTGCCTCCTCTGGGTGGTGTTGCAATCAGCCCCAGCATTTT. The chain uses TRBV30 and TRBJ1-5; unclear D gene. V was pared by 7 bases and J by 2 bases, with 15 bases between. Germline V CDR1 and CDR2: GTSNPN, SVGIG (reference sequence). CDR3 length: 14 amino acids.